These 3 T cell receptor beta chains originate from one sample sequenced in a study of early T cells in non-severe SARS-CoV-2 infection. Via MiXCR, TCRdb re-called the 5' RACE reads, giving one row per CDR3 protein. The sample holds around 56,000 distinct CDR3 sequences, approximately 13% seen once. The sample in question was whole blood, obtained at baseline. These receptor sequences come from an adult who was a healthcare worker with PCR-confirmed SARS-CoV-2 infection or an uninfected control (not recorded which).

The table lists this clonotype with many counts. The chain carries TRBV24-1 and TRBJ2-2; 8 bases are a match to TRBD1. CDR3 length: 15 amino acids. Unmatched junction bases numbered 4, after V lost 3 bases and J lost 5 bases. Germline V gene data show CDR1 as KGHDR and CDR2 as SFDVKD. CDR3 region: CATSDPRGRTGELFF. In DNA form, the CDR3 reads TGTGCCACCAGTGATCCCAGGGGGCGTACCGGGGAGCTGTTTTTT.

The genes are TRBV20-1 and TRBJ1-3; tentative D call: TRBD1 (5 bases). This CDR3 has 15 residues. From germline, CDR1 is DFQATT and CDR2 SNEGSKA (reference sequence). Trimming left V 3 bases short and J 0 bases short, with 12 bases between. This CDR3 is CSARGPSNSGNTIYF. DNA for the CDR3: TGCAGTGCTAGGGGACCGTCGAACTCTGGAAACACCATATATTTT.

This clonotype was observed many times. This sequence joins TRBV9 and TRBJ2-5; the D is unclear. Germline V gene data show CDR1 as SGDLS and CDR2 as YYNGEE. The V end was cut by 2 bases, the J end by 5 bases, with 7 bases between. This CDR3 has 12 residues. CDR3: CASSVTGETQYF. In DNA, the CDR3 is TGTGCCAGCAGCGTTACCGGGGAGACCCAGTACTTC.